This TCR beta chain was captured by sequencing in a study of T cell repertoires in cytomegalovirus infection. Study-level information: Indications came from public TCR beta signatures; they pointed to CMV infection and to a matching HLA type.

One entry per CDR3 protein, called by TCRdb with MiXCR from the reads. The table has under 120,000 distinct CDR3 sequences, about 40% seen once. This clonotype was counted only a few times. Its antigen is not identified. Trimming stripped 7 bases from V and 8 bases from J, with 12 bases between. The CDR3 sequence is 13 residues long. CDR1 is MNHEY and CDR2 is SMNVEV in the germline V gene (reference sequence). The chain couples TRBV27 to TRBJ1-6, with no clear D. This TCR was recovered from a human donor in good health (CMV status not recorded). Some clones in this sample may be carry-over from other donors' samples. Sample: CD8+ T cells from cultured PBMCs, taken from culture after CMV antigen stimulation. This chain's CDR3 is CASTLSQYSPLHF. CDR3 coding DNA: TGTGCCAGCACTCTATCACAGTATTCACCCCTCCACTTT.